This T cell receptor (beta chain) was identified in a study of CD8 T cells in ankylosing spondylitis. Study-wide findings and caveats: From matched ankylosing spondylitis synovial fluid, disease-linked clones were reportedly recovered at significantly enriched levels. Prior work had noted some motif variants in reactive arthritis blood and synovial fluid. Disease-linked clones displayed a CD8+ phenotype and appeared relatively rarely in peripheral blood.

Quantitative barcoded 5'-RACE was used to prepare TCR beta libraries. TCRdb passed the 5' RACE reads through MiXCR, listing each CDR3 protein once. This sample has 250,000 to 350,000 distinct CDR3 sequences; around 21% occur once, and the top ten carry roughly 4%. Trimming stripped 3 bases from V and 1 base from J, with 9 bases between. Germline loops: CDR1 GTSNPN, CDR2 SVGIG (reference sequence). CDR3 size: 13 residues. Comment on this clonotype: The target antigen is unknown.

This sequence was found in a female donor with ankylosing spondylitis or in good health (not recorded which). Input material: blood, either unsorted or a sorted T cell fraction (not recorded which). The V call is TRBV30, the J call TRBJ1-1, with a weak D call TRBD1 (6 bases). CDR3 region: CAWRDRWNTEAFF. The CDR3 coding sequence is TGTGCCTGGAGAGACAGGTGGAACACTGAAGCTTTCTTT.